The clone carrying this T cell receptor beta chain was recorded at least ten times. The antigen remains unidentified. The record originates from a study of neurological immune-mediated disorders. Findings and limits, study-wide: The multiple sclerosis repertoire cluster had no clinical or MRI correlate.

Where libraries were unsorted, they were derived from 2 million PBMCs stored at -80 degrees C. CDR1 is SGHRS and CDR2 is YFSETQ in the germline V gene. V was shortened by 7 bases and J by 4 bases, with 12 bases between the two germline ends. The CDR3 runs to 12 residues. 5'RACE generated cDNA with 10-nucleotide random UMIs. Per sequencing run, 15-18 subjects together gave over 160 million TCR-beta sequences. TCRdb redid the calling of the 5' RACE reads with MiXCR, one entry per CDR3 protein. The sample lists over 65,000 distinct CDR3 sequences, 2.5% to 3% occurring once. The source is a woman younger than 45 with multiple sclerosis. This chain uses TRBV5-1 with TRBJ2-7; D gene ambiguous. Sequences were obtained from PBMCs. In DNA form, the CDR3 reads TGCGCCAGCGGTTACACCTTATACGAGCAGTACTTC. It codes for CASGYTLYEQYF.